One sample yielded the 29 T cell receptor beta chains listed below, sequenced in a study of T cells expressing NK-cell markers (dated by TCRdb to about 2020). Library generation was performed with 5' RACE. Reads for this sample came from an Illumina HiSeq 2000. The reads went through TCRdb reprocessing, and each CDR3 protein sequence gets one entry with no DNA. This sample's table has entries for 550,000 or so distinct CDR3 sequences. The top ten constitute around 4% of the sample. The sample consisted of blood T cells: a sorted CD56 or NKG2C T cell subset, CD4+ or CD8+ T cells, or bulk PBMC T cells (not recorded which). The receptors stem from a man younger than 30 in good health. Donor details come from another sample of the same person, matched by shared clones.

The V call is TRBV7-2, the J call TRBJ2-7; as DNA is missing, the TRBD2 call by TCRdb cannot be tested. The CDR3 has 14 residues. Germline V lookup: CDR1 SGHTA, CDR2 FQGNSA. The CDR3 here is CASSLVGTSNEQYF.

V gene TRBV12-3 or TRBV12-4 combines with J gene TRBJ2-3; TCRdb picks TRBD2, but there is no DNA to check that call. The CDR3 contains 17 residues. CDR3 region: CASTPNHSDDDTDTQYF.

J is TRBJ2-1 and V is TRBV7-9; lacking DNA, the TRBD1 call made by TCRdb goes unchecked. The germline V gene has CDR1 SEHNR and CDR2 FQNEAQ (reference sequence). CDR3 length: 14 residues. CDR3 in amino acids: CASSLGGTFDEQFF.

This chain connects TRBV6-2 or TRBV6-3 to TRBJ2-1; TCRdb's D call of TRBD2 is untestable without DNA. The CDR3 is 14 amino acids. Per germline, CDR1 MNHEY and CDR2 SVGEGT. The CDR3 loop reads CASSYLAAKNEQFF.

The chain couples TRBV20-1 to TRBJ1-2. This CDR3 is built from 13 residues. The V gene's germline CDR1 is DFQATT and CDR2 SNEGSKA (reference sequence). CDR3 protein: CSAPEGRADGYTF.

The chain has TRBV7-8 and TRBJ1-5; the D call from TCRdb, TRBD1, cannot be confirmed without DNA. The CDR3 is made up of 15 amino acids. Germline assignment: CDR1 SGHVS and CDR2 FQNEAQ. The CDR3 spells CASSFHGQVDQPQHF.

V is TRBV7-2 and J is TRBJ2-1; TCRdb's D call of TRBD1 is untestable without DNA. The CDR3 totals 13 residues. Germline V gene data show CDR1 as SGHTA and CDR2 as FQGNSA. The CDR3 here is CASSSPGGLEQFF. The full variable domain, rest sourced from reference TRBV7-2 and TRBJ2-1, is GAGVSQSPSNKVTEKGKDVELRCDPISGHTALYWYRQSLGQGLEFLIYFQGNSAPDKSGLPSDRFSAERTGGSVSTLTIQRTQQEDSAVYLCASSSPGGLEQFFGPGTRLTVL.

The chain employs TRBV6-2 or TRBV6-3 and TRBJ2-2; TCRdb calls TRBD2, which cannot be checked without DNA. Germline V gives CDR1 MNHEY, CDR2 SVGEGT. This CDR3 has 19 amino acids. CDR3 sequence reads: CASSFLFASGKLNTGELFF.

The V gene is TRBV12-3 or TRBV12-4, the J gene TRBJ2-2; the D call of TRBD2 rests on TCRdb alone, since no DNA is present to check it. There are 19 residues in the CDR3. CDR3: CASSFSGTSAIANTGELFF.

The chain has TRBV29-1 and TRBJ2-7; the D call of TRBD1 rests on TCRdb alone, since no DNA is present to check it. The CDR3 is 14 amino acids. The germline gives CDR1 SQVTM, CDR2 ANQGSEA. The CDR3 sequence is CSVEVGGWRHEQYF.

The CDR3: CASSPRAGVWEQFF. The rearrangement links TRBV18 to TRBJ2-1; absent DNA, TCRdb's TRBD1 call cannot be checked. Germline CDR1 is KGHSH and CDR2 is LQKENI. The CDR3 is 14 amino acids. Looking up the rest from reference TRBV18 and TRBJ2-1 gives the full variable domain: NAGVMQNPRHLVRRRGQEARLRCSPMKGHSHVYWYRQLPEEGLKFMVYLQKENIIDESGMPKERFSAEFPKEGPSILRIQQVVRGDSAAYFCASSPRAGVWEQFFGPGTRLTVL.

The chain recombines TRBV3-1 with TRBJ2-2; the D gene TCRdb calls, TRBD2, cannot be checked with no DNA. Germline CDR1 and CDR2: LGHDT and YNNKEL (reference sequence). CDR3 length equals 16 residues. CDR3 sequence: CASSQGQRGNTGELFF.

This chain links TRBV2 with TRBJ1-1. This CDR3 contains 14 residues. Per the germline V gene, CDR1 is SNHLY and CDR2 is FYNNEI. The CDR3 loop is CASSSSIASTEAFF.

The V call is TRBV6-2 or TRBV6-3, the J call TRBJ2-1; the TRBD1 assignment by TCRdb is unverifiable without DNA. The CDR3 loop spans 15 amino acids. In germline, CDR1 is MNHEY, CDR2 SVGEGT. The CDR3 loop reads CASIPGYGTYNEQFF.

The genes are TRBV5-1 and TRBJ2-1; TCRdb's D call of TRBD1 is untestable without DNA. Germline V lookup: CDR1 SGHRS, CDR2 YFSETQ. This CDR3 is built from 11 residues. CDR3 sequence reads: CASSAGKGLFF.

The chain is built from TRBV14 and TRBJ2-5. The CDR3 length is 13 residues. Looked up from germline, CDR1 is SGHDN and CDR2 is FVKESK. The CDR3 loop is CASRQDRSGTQYF.

This chain joins TRBV24-1 and TRBJ2-1. Germline loops: CDR1 KGHDR, CDR2 SFDVKD. This CDR3 is built from 11 residues. CDR3 sequence: CATSELGEQFF.

This chain links TRBV25-1 with TRBJ2-1; the TCRdb D gene call, TRBD1, has no DNA to confirm it. Germline CDR1 reads MGHDK; CDR2 reads SYGVNS. This CDR3 is 15 amino acids long. The CDR3 sequence is CATTQRTAAYNEQFF.

V and J are TRBV5-1 and TRBJ1-6; the TRBD1 assignment by TCRdb is unverifiable without DNA. CDR1 is SGHRS, CDR2 YFSETQ, per germline. The CDR3 is 14 residues long. The CDR3 is CASSTTGDGSPLHF.

CDR3 region: CASSHSSRDGTQYF. The V and J genes are TRBV12-3 or TRBV12-4 and TRBJ2-5; TCRdb's D call, TRBD1, is unchecked because there is no DNA. This CDR3 is built from 14 residues.

The chain combines TRBV11-2 with TRBJ2-3; without DNA, the TCRdb call of TRBD1 cannot be checked. The CDR3 contains 16 residues. Looked up from germline, CDR1 is SGHAT and CDR2 is FQNNGV. CDR3 protein: CASSLGPEWVTDTQYF.

V and J are TRBV5-5 and TRBJ2-3; TCRdb's assignment of TRBD2 cannot be checked, as there is no DNA. Germline assignment: CDR1 SGHKS and CDR2 YYEKEE (reference sequence). The CDR3 runs 14 residues. CDR3 amino acids: CASKRLAGSDTQYF.

The chain's CDR3 is CASSFTGVVGEQYF. The chain couples TRBV12-3 or TRBV12-4 to TRBJ2-7; checking the TCRdb D call of TRBD2 is not possible without DNA. The CDR3 extends over 14 amino acids.

The V call is TRBV4-2, the J call TRBJ2-3. This CDR3 region has 16 residues. Looked up from germline, CDR1 is LGHNA and CDR2 is YNFKEQ. The CDR3 protein is CASRRLDRSSTDTQYF.

The V gene is TRBV7-8, the J gene TRBJ2-1. The CDR3 extends over 15 amino acids. Germline CDR1 SGHVS, CDR2 FQNEAQ. CDR3 sequence reads: CASSFSLGSYNEQFF.

The V gene is TRBV4-3, the J gene TRBJ2-2; without DNA, the TCRdb call of TRBD2 cannot be checked. There are 16 residues in the CDR3. Germline V gene sequence: CDR1 LGHNA, CDR2 YSLEER. The CDR3 loop is CASSQGLAGKFGELFF.

The CDR3 reads CASSFQGAGISGANVLTF. The V gene is TRBV7-6, the J gene TRBJ2-6; TCRdb gives TRBD1 as the D gene, but with no DNA this cannot be confirmed. This CDR3 has 18 amino acids. Germline loops: CDR1 SGHVS, CDR2 FNYEAQ.

This chain connects TRBV20-1 to TRBJ2-1; TCRdb selects TRBD2, and the lack of DNA leaves this call unchecked. Germline CDR1 and CDR2: DFQATT and SNEGSKA (reference sequence). The CDR3 has 13 residues. CDR3 loop: CSGGLAARGEQFF.

V gene TRBV28 combines with J gene TRBJ2-3; TCRdb designates TRBD2, a call that cannot be tested without DNA. From germline, CDR1 is MDHEN and CDR2 SYDVKM. CDR3 length: 13 residues. The CDR3: CASIQAREDTQYF.